These 4 T cell receptor beta chains originate from one sample sequenced in a study of monozygotic twins with inflammatory bowel disease. For each CDR3 protein, TCRdb gives one entry from its re-call of the 5' RACE reads, without DNA. The record lists about 450,000 distinct CDR3 sequences, of which the ten most abundant hold approximately 2.4%. Material: blood. Receptors originate from a human donor with ulcerative colitis or Crohn's disease, or a healthy co-twin of an affected twin (not recorded which).

This chain links TRBV5-1 with TRBJ2-7. The CDR3 has 13 residues. Germline CDR1 reads SGHRS; CDR2 reads YFSETQ. The CDR3: CASSSVPKYEQYF.

V usage is TRBV12-3 or TRBV12-4 and J usage is TRBJ1-2; TCRdb's assignment of TRBD1 cannot be checked, as there is no DNA. The CDR3 is made up of 13 amino acids. This CDR3 is CASRNPGQGGYTF.

This CDR3 is CASSLGTSNPEQYF. V gene TRBV5-1 combines with J gene TRBJ2-7; TCRdb selects TRBD1, and the lack of DNA leaves this call unchecked. This CDR3 spans 14 amino acids. Germline CDR1 SGHRS, CDR2 YFSETQ. Supplemented by reference TRBV5-1 and TRBJ2-7, the full variable domain reads KAGVTQTPRYLIKTRGQQVTLSCSPISGHRSVSWYQQTPGQGLQFLFEYFSETQRNKGNFPGRFSGRQFSNSRSEMNVSTLELGDSALYLCASSLGTSNPEQYFGPGTRLTVT.

The chain has TRBV16 and TRBJ1-5. Germline V gene lookup returns CDR1 KGHSY and CDR2 FQNENV. The CDR3 has 15 amino acids. CDR3 residues: CASSQSGRVNQPQHF.